The rows below give T cell receptor beta chains drawn from one sample of a study of OX40 agonist ivuxolimab in advanced cancers. Clones were sequenced by immunoSEQ multiplex PCR, and TCRdb holds only the in-frame ones, with some missing. The profile shows more than 55,000 clones, roughly 87% of them singletons. Sequencing used CD4+ or CD8+ T cells sorted from blood, obtained in a trial of the OX40 agonist ivuxolimab. The source of these receptors is an adult with an advanced solid tumor such as melanoma, head and neck, liver or kidney cancer. The CDR3 runs from the conserved cysteine through the conserved F or W. Each record gives: J gene, D gene, CDR3 length, V gene, clone size, CDR3 protein, CDR3 DNA. The D gene is left open where the match is weak. For some rows the clone size is stated as once, few or many, or as a class when expanded; others skip it.

>TRBJ2-7|-|13|TRBV7-9|-
CASSFGGVYEQYF
TGTGCCAGCAGCTTCGGAGGGGTATACGAGCAGTACTTC
>TRBJ2-7|-|18|TRBV7-6|-
CASRVRTEDSARNYEQYF
TGTGCCAGCAGGGTAAGGACGGAGGATTCGGCACGAAATTACGAGCAGTACTTC
>TRBJ1-5|TRBD1|15|TRBV15|-
CATRTGGERNQPQHF
TGTGCCACCAGGACAGGGGGCGAACGCAATCAGCCCCAGCATTTT
>TRBJ2-1|TRBD2|13|TRBV29-1|-
CSVSGSAYNEQFF
TGCAGCGTAAGCGGGAGTGCGTACAATGAGCAGTTCTTC
>TRBJ1-3|-|13|TRBV29-1|few
CSVGSSGGNTIYF
TGCAGCGTTGGCTCGTCGGGTGGAAACACCATATATTTT
>TRBJ2-1|-|17|TRBV29-1|-
CSVEDYFLGTGNNEQFF
TGCAGCGTTGAAGACTACTTTTTGGGGACTGGGAACAATGAGCAGTTCTTC
>TRBJ2-3|-|14|TRBV2|-
CASKTRGGWDTQYF
TGTGCCAGCAAGACTCGTGGGGGGTGGGATACGCAGTATTTT
>TRBJ1-3|-|15|TRBV18|-
CASSPTVSSGNTIYF
TGTGCCAGCTCACCGACTGTAAGCTCTGGAAACACCATATATTTT
>TRBJ2-7|-|14|TRBV7-9|-
CASSLGHSGYEQYF
TGTGCCAGCAGCTTAGGGCATTCTGGCTACGAGCAGTACTTC
>TRBJ2-3|TRBD2|16|TRBV6-4|-
CASSGLAGTSTDTQYF
TGTGCCAGCAGTGGACTAGCGGGGACCTCCACAGATACGCAGTATTTT
>TRBJ2-3|TRBD1|15|TRBV7-2|-
CASSPGQGVTDTQYF
TGTGCCAGCAGCCCCGGACAGGGGGTGACAGATACGCAGTATTTT
>TRBJ1-1|-|16|TRBV5-1|-
CASSSNVGEMDTEAFF
TGCGCCAGCAGCTCCAACGTGGGGGAGATGGACACTGAAGCTTTCTTT
>TRBJ1-4|-|13|TRBV5-5|-
CASSLFPSEKLFF
TGTGCCAGCAGCTTATTCCCGAGTGAAAAACTGTTTTTT
>TRBJ1-4|-|15|TRBV6-1|-
CASSERRTSNEKLFF
TGTGCCAGCAGTGAACGTAGGACTTCTAATGAAAAACTGTTTTTT
>TRBJ1-1|-|15|TRBV19|-
CASSIVSINPAEAFF
TGTGCCAGTAGTATAGTGTCCATAAACCCAGCTGAAGCTTTCTTT
>TRBJ2-7|-|13|TRBV6-5|-
CASSYPLIYEQYF
TGTGCCAGCAGTTATCCTCTGATCTACGAGCAGTACTTC
>TRBJ1-2|TRBD1|13|TRBV4-3|-
CASSRQGTGGYTF
TGCGCCAGCAGCCGACAGGGGACGGGCGGCTACACCTTC
>TRBJ1-5|-|11|TRBV20-1|-
CSAKLDQPQHF
TGCAGTGCTAAACTCGATCAGCCCCAGCATTTT
>TRBJ1-4|TRBD1|15|TRBV5-5|-
CASSTQGAVWEKLFF
TGTGCCAGCAGCACACAGGGGGCGGTATGGGAAAAACTGTTTTTT
>TRBJ1-2|-|14|TRBV28|-
CASSRALRSYGYTF
TGTGCCAGCAGTAGGGCACTACGATCCTATGGCTACACCTTC
>TRBJ1-3|-|14|TRBV2|-
CASSPGLSGNTIYF
TGTGCCAGCAGCCCAGGCCTCTCTGGAAACACCATATATTTT
>TRBJ2-7|TRBD1|14|TRBV2|-
CASSSDRVGNEQYF
TGTGCCAGCAGCTCGGACAGGGTAGGCAACGAGCAGTACTTC
>TRBJ2-5|TRBD1|15|TRBV11-2|-
CASSFQPSGGETQYF
TGTGCCAGCAGTTTTCAACCGTCAGGGGGCGAGACCCAGTACTTC
>TRBJ2-7|-|14|TRBV18|-
CASSPNEGAHEQYF
TGTGCCAGCTCACCTAACGAGGGAGCCCACGAGCAGTACTTC
>TRBJ2-7|-|15|TRBV18|-
CASSPPGTWSYEQYF
TGTGCCAGCTCACCCCCTGGGACATGGTCCTACGAGCAGTACTTC
>TRBJ1-4|-|15|TRBV4-3|-
CASSPRTELDEKLFF
TGCGCCAGCAGCCCCCGGACAGAGTTGGATGAAAAACTGTTTTTT
>TRBJ2-7|TRBD1|14|TRBV11-3|-
CASSLAGQGDEQYF
TGTGCCAGCAGCTTAGCTGGACAGGGGGACGAGCAGTACTTC
>TRBJ1-1|-|14|TRBV6-5|-
CASSYFQENTEAFF
TGTGCCAGCAGTTACTTTCAGGAAAACACTGAAGCTTTCTTT
>TRBJ2-5|TRBD2|13|TRBV11-2|-
CASSLGTRETQYF
TGTGCCAGCAGCTTAGGGACTAGAGAGACCCAGTACTTC
>TRBJ1-5|TRBD1|13|TRBV2|-
CATRDRARQPQHF
TGTGCCACCCGGGACAGGGCACGGCAGCCCCAGCATTTT
>TRBJ1-5|-|16|TRBV7-2|-
CASSLWGRGGNQPQHF
TGTGCCAGCAGCTTATGGGGGCGCGGTGGCAATCAGCCCCAGCATTTT
>TRBJ1-2|-|12|TRBV6-5|-
CASSYGVGGYTF
TGTGCCAGCAGTTACGGGGTAGGGGGCTACACCTTC
>TRBJ2-3|-|15|TRBV5-5|-
CASREVVGNTDTQYF
TGTGCCAGCAGGGAGGTGGTGGGGAACACAGATACGCAGTATTTT
>TRBJ1-1|-|15|TRBV18|-
CASSVQPQTNTEAFF
TGTGCCAGCTCAGTCCAGCCACAGACGAACACTGAAGCTTTCTTT
>TRBJ2-7|TRBD1|13|TRBV7-7|-
CASSVQGANEQYF
TGTGCTAGCAGCGTACAGGGGGCCAACGAGCAGTACTTC
>TRBJ1-5|-|15|TRBV7-9|-
CASSLAHGGNQPQHF
TGTGCCAGCAGCTTAGCCCACGGGGGCAATCAGCCCCAGCATTTT
>TRBJ2-7|-|15|TRBV9|-
CASSVEQGPRNEQYF
TGTGCCAGCAGCGTAGAGCAGGGCCCGAGGAACGAGCAGTACTTC
>TRBJ2-2|-|11|TRBV20-1|few
CSVHRVGELFF
TGCAGTGTCCACAGGGTCGGGGAGCTGTTTTTT
>TRBJ1-1|-|13|TRBV27|-
CASNRDLNTEAFF
TGTGCCAGCAATCGAGATCTGAACACTGAAGCTTTCTTT
>TRBJ1-4|-|12|TRBV7-2|-
CASSPTDRKLFF
TGTGCCAGCAGCCCCACGGACAGAAAACTGTTTTTT
>TRBJ2-3|-|14|TRBV6-9|-
CASTSSGCTDTQYF
TGTGCCAGTACCTCAAGCGGTTGCACAGATACGCAGTATTTT